The rows below give T cell receptor beta chains drawn from one sample of a study of response to subunit inactivated influenza vaccine. TCRdb re-derived calls from the RT-PCR reads in MiXCR, one entry per CDR3 protein. The profile covers hundreds of thousands of distinct CDR3 sequences, with 10% to 12% appearing a single time and about 11% taken by the ten largest. Separately, the same data were catalogued under a study of T cells expressing NK-cell markers.

The sequencing here drew on PBMCs from blood, taken on the day of vaccination. The receptors here all came from a man over 45 who received an inactivated influenza vaccine. Both conserved end residues are part of each CDR3. A D gene is named only where the DNA matches it firmly. The size entry is marked missing in some rows and otherwise reads once, few, many or a size class.

V gene	clone size	J gene	D gene	CDR3 protein	CDR3 DNA
TRBV6-2/TRBV6-3	many	TRBJ2-3	TRBD2	CASSPLARFSPKYF	TGTGCCAGCAGTCCACTAGCGAGATTTAGCCCGAAGTATTTT
TRBV12-3/TRBV12-4	few	TRBJ2-7	.	CASSFSLIYEQYF	TGTGCCAGCAGTTTTAGCCTGATCTACGAGCAGTACTTC
TRBV20-1	.	TRBJ2-7	.	CSALWGFYLYF	TGCAGTGCTCTATGGGGATTCTACCTATACTTC
TRBV28	few	TRBJ1-1	.	CASRRPGPMNTEAFF	TGTGCCAGCAGGCGCCCGGGACCGATGAACACTGAAGCTTTCTTT
TRBV12-3/TRBV12-4	many	TRBJ1-1	.	CASSFVSLWNTEAFF	TGTGCCAGCAGTTTCGTTAGTTTGTGGAACACTGAAGCTTTCTTT
TRBV20-1	few	TRBJ2-7	TRBD1	CSASRGGASYEQYF	TGCAGTGCTAGTAGAGGGGGCGCATCCTACGAGCAGTACTTC
TRBV20-1	.	TRBJ1-6	.	CSATRTSNSPLHF	TGCAGTGCTACCCGGACAAGTAATTCACCCCTCCACTTT
TRBV4-1	many	TRBJ2-7	TRBD1	CASSQVKAGQGSYEQYF	TGCGCCAGCAGCCAAGTAAAGGCGGGACAGGGGTCTTACGAGCAGTACTTC
TRBV7-2	.	TRBJ2-7	.	CASLQGPSSYEQYF	TGTGCCAGCCTCCAAGGACCGAGCTCCTACGAGCAGTACTTC
TRBV4-2	few	TRBJ2-7	TRBD2	CASPPRGRAEQYF	TGTGCCAGCCCTCCCCGCGGGAGAGCCGAGCAGTACTTC
TRBV11-1	many	TRBJ2-3	TRBD2	CASSSKVRLAGVQGTQYF	TGTGCCAGCAGCTCAAAGGTTCGACTAGCGGGGGTTCAGGGTACGCAGTATTTT
TRBV4-2	once	TRBJ1-4	.	CASSQLFDSRLFF	TGTGCCAGCAGCCAACTGTTTGACAGTCGACTGTTTTTT
TRBV9	.	TRBJ1-5	.	CASSGGSGINQPQHF	TGTGCCAGCAGCGGGGGGTCAGGGATTAATCAGCCCCAGCATTTT
TRBV4-1	.	TRBJ1-6	.	CASSVKPGSNSPLHF	TGCGCCAGCAGCGTTAAGCCGGGGTCCAATTCACCCCTCCACTTT
TRBV10-3	few	TRBJ1-3	.	CATQASGNTIYF	TGTGCCACCCAGGCCTCTGGAAACACCATATATTTT
TRBV2	few	TRBJ2-3	TRBD1	CASSEETGSPDTQYF	TGTGCCAGCAGTGAAGAGACAGGGAGCCCAGATACGCAGTATTTT
TRBV5-1	few	TRBJ1-5	.	CASSLSGRVDQPQHF	TGCGCCAGCAGCTTGTCGGGCAGGGTAGACCAGCCCCAGCATTTT
TRBV28	few	TRBJ2-1	TRBD2	CASSPMTSGNEQFF	TGTGCCAGCAGCCCAATGACTAGCGGGAATGAGCAGTTCTTC
TRBV20-1	.	TRBJ2-1	.	CSAFLSYNEQFF	TGCAGTGCCTTCCTCTCCTACAATGAGCAGTTCTTC
TRBV6-5	few	TRBJ2-7	.	CASSASTAAYEQYF	TGTGCCAGCAGTGCCTCGACAGCCGCCTACGAGCAGTACTTC
TRBV29-1	.	TRBJ2-3	TRBD1	CSVEEIRTGATDTQYF	TGCAGCGTTGAGGAGATAAGGACAGGGGCCACAGATACGCAGTATTTT
TRBV29-1	.	TRBJ2-2	TRBD1	CSVADRVNTGELFF	TGCAGCGTTGCAGACAGGGTGAACACCGGGGAGCTGTTTTTT
TRBV25-1	.	TRBJ2-7	TRBD2	CASSIRTSGSGQYF	TGTGCCAGCAGTATCCGGACTAGCGGGAGTGGGCAGTACTTC
TRBV7-9	many	TRBJ2-7	.	CASSRDSTYEQYF	TGTGCCAGCAGCCGAGACAGTACCTACGAGCAGTACTTC
TRBV20-1	.	TRBJ2-2	.	CSASPRGRRGELFF	TGCAGTGCTAGTCCCCGGGGTCGCAGAGGGGAGCTGTTTTTT
TRBV28	few	TRBJ2-3	TRBD2	CASSSIPGLAGGRTDTQYF	TGTGCCAGCAGTTCCATCCCCGGACTAGCGGGAGGTCGTACAGATACGCAGTATTTT
TRBV29-1	few	TRBJ2-7	TRBD1	CSVSRQGAHYEQYF	TGCAGCGTATCGAGACAGGGCGCCCACTACGAGCAGTACTTC